This T cell receptor beta chain comes out of a study of a mutant IDH1 vaccine in newly diagnosed glioma listed by TCRdb under 2021. Background for the entire study: Patients were given eight vaccinations, in weeks 1, 3, 5, 7, 11, 15, 19 and 23, which matched visits V03 through V10. For exploratory analyses, about two dozen treated patients had longitudinal TCRB deep sequencing done wherever samples were available. Before enrollment, most patients had been given radiochemotherapy with temozolomide as standard therapy, while the rest had received either radiotherapy alone or temozolomide alone. Peripheral blood samples were drawn at six visits, namely V03 (baseline), V05, V07, V10, V12 and V13. Of the approximately 30 treated patients, approximately 62% were male and about 40% were female, and the mean age was roughly 40 years. Vaccination started 4-6 weeks after radiotherapy alone, or was given together with temozolomide cycles in the groups whose treatment included chemotherapy.

Reading the label with the study, this specimen's time point is: week 23, last vaccination. Every vaccine dose consisted of 300 ug of a 20-mer mutant IDH1 peptide in Montanide, administered subcutaneously together with topical imiquimod. The donors had newly diagnosed IDH1-mutant astrocytomas of WHO grade 3 or 4 that showed loss of nuclear ATRX. The samples were drawn from NOA16, a multicentre, single-arm, open-label phase I trial in Germany that tested a mutant IDH1 peptide vaccine in humans for the first time. Genomic DNA for TCRB sequencing was isolated from EDTA blood with the DNeasy Blood and Tissue Kit. The receptor library was made with the immunoSEQ multiplex PCR assay. Rearranged TCR beta chain sequences were amplified with the hsTCRB Kit following the manufacturer's protocol. TCRB libraries were sequenced on an Illumina MiSeq. On the study's bioinformatics: The kit vendor's proprietary platform handled demultiplexing, trimming and gene mapping. As stored in TCRdb, this immuneACCESS dataset retains in-frame rearrangements with V and J assigned. A fraction of the clones does not appear; measured against another copy, unresolved V genes explain less than half of the discrepancy, and the remainder lacks a known reason. D and trimming come from the DNA, and the V and J calls and clone size come from that table. This sample gives about 38,000 clones in total; more than 80% of them show up just once. In total, the top ten clones hold roughly 5% of the sample.

Via the germline V gene, CDR1 is SGHDT and CDR2 YYEEEE. The CDR3 runs 15 residues from the cysteine to the phenylalanine. The only DNA kept is the CDR3, 45 bases in frame from the first base. Clipping removes 0 bases from V and 7 bases from J, with 7 as the unmatched junction base count. In the case of this clone: The antigen this receptor binds is unknown. Base qualities are not at hand, and no much larger clone is one base apart.

The investigation overall reported the following: Immune responses induced by the vaccine were seen in around 93% of patients across multiple MHC alleles. PBMC samples for TCRB deep sequencing were selected based on availability. The authors noted that analyses of patient blood samples could not be reproduced because of sample limitations. Pseudoprogression appeared unrelated to alterations in the top peripheral T cell clonotypes detected by TCRB sequencing.

In this chain, TRBV5-6 is recombined with TRBJ2-7; TRBD1 fits 10 bases in the junction. The clonotype comes from a man aged 40-55 years with glioma. The sequences come from PBMCs, collected from a glioma patient whose treatment included an IDH1 peptide vaccine. At the DNA level, the sequence is TGTGCCAGCAGCTTGGTGACAGGGGGCGGTTGGGAGCAGTACTTC. Its protein reads: CASSLVTGGGWEQYF.